This T cell receptor (beta chain) was found in a study of blood T cell repertoires in COVID-19. Study-level background: Samples taken during acute and convalescent COVID-19 were collected in the United States, Italy and Spain.

Under the authors' procedure: The assay estimated nucleated cells by amplifying reference gene primers. The table came from immunoSEQ multiplex PCR; TCRdb's copy has only in-frame clones and leaves some out. V and J calls and clone size come straight from that table; D and trimming were deduced from the DNA. This sample has 150,000 to 200,000 clones; about 86% occur once, and the top ten carry 2.6%. In its sample, this clone was seen a few times. The CDR3 consists of 16 residues. Germline-derived CDR1 and CDR2 are SGDLS and YYNGEE. The trim removed 4 bases at V and 2 bases at J, leaving 9 bases unmatched.

The chain employs TRBV9 and TRBJ2-7; 10 bases line up with TRBD1. The source material was peripheral blood. The clonotype originates from a human donor with acute or convalescent COVID-19. The donor label of this sample is uncertain. Here the CDR3 reads CASSPSPTGGPYEQYF. The CDR3, as DNA: TGTGCCAGCAGCCCCTCCCCGACAGGGGGCCCCTACGAGCAGTACTTC.